This T cell receptor (beta chain) was documented in a study of PD-1 blockade in classical Hodgkin lymphoma. Findings of the study overall: Prior therapy or disease activity may underlie the repertoire differences, whose causes remain undefined.

CDR1 SGHRS and CDR2 YFSETQ come from the germline V gene. The CDR3 spans 15 residues. Losses at the gene ends were 3 bases for V and 1 base for J; bases not matched to a gene: 5. As regards this clone: As yet, its antigen is unknown.

Time point: newly diagnosed, previously untreated cHL patient sample. From thawed PBMCs, CD8+ T cells were isolated by magnetic negative selection. The data were produced by immunoSEQ multiplex PCR, yet TCRdb's version contains in-frame clones alone and is incomplete. The data contain 21,000 or so clones, around nine tenths of them singletons. Sequences were obtained from CD8+ T cells from blood. This sequence originates from a human donor with classical Hodgkin lymphoma. The chain has TRBV5-1 and TRBJ1-1, with 8 nucleotides matching TRBD1. CDR3 loop: CASSSRQGANTEAFF. CDR3 DNA: TGCGCCAGCAGCTCCCGTCAGGGGGCGAACACTGAAGCTTTCTTT. Full variable domain (missing parts from reference TRBV5-1 and TRBJ1-1): KAGVTQTPRYLIKTRGQQVTLSCSPISGHRSVSWYQQTPGQGLQFLFEYFSETQRNKGNFPGRFSGRQFSNSRSEMNVSTLELGDSALYLCASSSRQGANTEAFFGQGTRLTVV.